One sample yielded the 14 T cell receptor beta chains listed below, sequenced in a study of radiation and T cells in renal cell carcinoma. The repertoire was sequenced with immunoSEQ multiplex PCR; TCRdb's copy has only in-frame clones and lacks some. The repertoire holds about 130,000 clones, about four fifths seen once, with approximately 3% in the top ten. The sample's time point: baseline pretreatment blood. Treatment reported: 15 Gy SBRT to primary tumor, nephrectomy 4 weeks later. Material: blood, obtained from a patient whose treatment included radiotherapy and nephrectomy. These receptors all come from a woman aged 55-75 years with renal cell carcinoma.

In this sample, this clone turned up a few times. V is TRBV5-1 and J is TRBJ1-1, with TRBD1 identical over 11 bases. The germline CDR1 and CDR2 sequences are SGHRS and YFSETQ. The ends lost 2 bases at V and 11 bases at J; junction bases unmatched: 5. The length of the CDR3 is 13 residues. CDR3 in DNA: TGCGCCAGCAGCTTCCGGGACAGGGGGGTTGCTTTCTTT. Translation gives CASSFRDRGVAFF.

The V and J genes are TRBV4-3 and TRBJ1-2; no definite D call. V was shortened by 1 base and J by 0 bases, with 12 bases between the two germline ends. This CDR3 contains 16 residues. CDR1 LGHNA and CDR2 YSLEER come from the germline V gene. The CDR3 region is CASSQGPPGANYGYTF. The CDR3 coding sequence is TGCGCCAGCAGCCAAGGCCCCCCGGGAGCTAACTATGGCTACACCTTC.

The chain is built from TRBV30 and TRBJ2-7; a weak D match, TRBD1 (5 bases). CDR1 is GTSNPN and CDR2 is SVGIG in the germline V gene (reference sequence). CDR3 length: 14 amino acids. Trimming stripped 2 bases from V and 2 bases from J, with 13 bases between. The CDR3, as DNA: TGTGCCTGGAGTCCAAGGGCAGGGACCTACGAGCAGTACTTC. It yields the protein CAWSPRAGTYEQYF.

The chain has TRBV19 and TRBJ2-1, with 16 bases aligning to TRBD2. This CDR3 spans 16 amino acids. The V gene's germline CDR1 is LNHDA and CDR2 SQIVND (reference sequence). The junction had 7 bases not matched to a gene; V was cut back by 6 bases and J by 8 bases. The CDR3 nucleotides read TGTGCCAGTAGGATGGGACTAGCGGGAGGGGAGGATGAGCAGTTCTTC. Its protein product is CASRMGLAGGEDEQFF.

This chain links TRBV29-1 with TRBJ2-7; D might be TRBD2 (7 bases). The CDR3 sequence is 15 residues long. Germline V gene lookup returns CDR1 SQVTM and CDR2 ANQGSEA. V was clipped by 0 bases and J by 6 bases, with 18 bases between them. The CDR3 region is CSVEDWYREGREQYF. CDR3 coding DNA: TGCAGCGTTGAAGATTGGTACAGGGAGGGCCGCGAGCAGTACTTC.

The chain recombines TRBV9 with TRBJ2-5; 7 nucleotides match TRBD1. CDR1 is SGDLS and CDR2 is YYNGEE in the germline V gene. The CDR3 covers 14 residues. After removal of 0 bases from V and 5 bases from J, the junction contained 4 bases not matched to a gene. CDR3 amino acids: CASSVGQGGETQYF. As DNA, the CDR3 is TGTGCCAGCAGCGTAGGACAGGGTGGGGAGACCCAGTACTTC. Together with reference TRBV9 and TRBJ2-5, the CDR3 gives the full variable domain: DSGVTQTPKHLITATGQRVTLRCSPRSGDLSVYWYQQSLDQGLQFLIQYYNGEERAKGNILERFSAQQFPDLHSELNLSSLELGDSALYFCASSVGQGGETQYFGPGTRLLVL.

There are a few counts of this clone. The rearrangement links TRBV5-8 to TRBJ2-7; D ambiguous. CDR1 and CDR2 (germline): SGHTS, YDEGEE. This CDR3 is 14 amino acids long. V shed 0 bases and J shed 3 bases, with 10 bases lying between them. This CDR3 reads CASSLEGSDYEQYF. As DNA, the CDR3 is TGTGCCAGCAGCTTGGAAGGCAGTGACTACGAGCAGTACTTC.

The chain uses TRBV9 and TRBJ2-7; tentatively, D is TRBD1 (6 bases). The V gene lost 0 bases and the J gene lost 2 bases, with 9 bases spanning the gap. Germline V gene sequence: CDR1 SGDLS, CDR2 YYNGEE. The CDR3 extends over 14 amino acids. CDR3 loop: CASSVVGGAYEQYF. CDR3 sequence (DNA): TGTGCCAGCAGCGTAGTAGGGGGTGCCTACGAGCAGTACTTC.

This chain links TRBV15 with TRBJ1-5, with D possibly TRBD1 on 5 matching bases. In germline, CDR1 is LNHNV, CDR2 YYDKDF (reference sequence). The CDR3 runs 17 residues. V lost 0 bases and J lost 4, with 16 bases in between. As DNA, the CDR3 is TGTGCCACCAGCAGAGATGGGCAGGGCGGTAGGAATCAGCCCCAGCATTTT. Amino acid sequence: CATSRDGQGGRNQPQHF.

V usage is TRBV6-1 and J usage is TRBJ1-2; D is undetermined. The germline CDR1 and CDR2 sequences are MNHNS and SASEGT. This CDR3 is 14 amino acids long. Trimming cost V 4 bases and J 0 bases, with 9 bases left between them. CDR3 DNA sequence: TGTGCCAGCAGTGTTGGTGATACTAACTATGGCTACACCTTC. This gives the protein CASSVGDTNYGYTF.

The chain links TRBV27 to TRBJ1-2; 10 bases agree with TRBD1. The CDR3 spans 14 residues. V was clipped by 5 bases and J by 6 bases; unmatched bases: 6. Germline assignment: CDR1 MNHEY and CDR2 SMNVEV (reference sequence). The CDR3 reads CASSPPGQGDGYTF. Written as DNA, the CDR3 is TGTGCCAGCAGTCCCCCCGGACAGGGGGATGGCTACACCTTC.

This chain connects TRBV7-2 to TRBJ2-3; 10 bases agree with TRBD1. V lost 5 bases, J lost 2 bases, and 4 bases stayed unmatched. This CDR3 is built from 15 residues. Germline V gives CDR1 SGHTA, CDR2 FQGNSA. The CDR3 region is CASSPDRGNTDTQYF. The CDR3 nucleotides are TGTGCCAGCAGCCCGGACAGGGGGAACACAGATACGCAGTATTTT.

The chain links TRBV28 to TRBJ2-2; D tentatively fits TRBD1 or TRBD2 (5 bases each). The V and J ends lost 8 bases and 9 bases respectively, with 7 bases between them. The CDR3 spans 10 residues. CDR1 and CDR2 from the germline V gene are MDHEN and SYDVKM. The CDR3 is CASGGRELFF. The CDR3 DNA reads as TGTGCCAGCGGGGGTAGGGAGCTGTTTTTT.

The chain carries TRBV11-2 and TRBJ2-1, with D unresolved. Germline V lookup: CDR1 SGHAT, CDR2 FQNNGV. This CDR3 region has 14 residues. The germline V and J ends were trimmed by 5 bases and 9 bases, with 17 bases remaining between them. The CDR3 DNA follows: TGTGCCAGCAGCCCTCGGACGAGTTTGGGTGAGCAGTTCTTC. The encoded protein is CASSPRTSLGEQFF.